The 3 T cell receptor beta chains given below trace back to one sample, sequenced in a study of blood T cells in healthy people across ages. Combining a sample-barcoded 5' primer with a J-beta primer mix, a second PCR ran for roughly 7 to 12 cycles. Each CDR3 protein is one row after TCRdb ran MiXCR on the 5' RACE reads. The data hold roughly 730,000 distinct CDR3 sequences, with 56% observed a single time. Sequencing was carried out using blood. The receptors originated from a middle-aged man in good health.

The CDR3 here is CSARSGTSGYNEQFF. Here the CDR3 DNA reads TGCAGTGCTAGATCCGGGACTAGCGGATACAATGAGCAGTTCTTC. The V gene is TRBV20-1, the J gene TRBJ2-1; TRBD2 matches at 11 bases. Germline V gives CDR1 DFQATT, CDR2 SNEGSKA (reference sequence). J lost 4 bases, V lost 2 bases, and 4 bases had no gene match. The CDR3 contains 15 residues.

This clonotype was detected a few times. The genes are TRBV5-1 and TRBJ2-3; no reliable D call. CDR3 size: 15 residues. V gave up 4 bases and J gave up 5 bases, with 17 bases separating them. The V gene's germline CDR1 is SGHRS and CDR2 YFSETQ. The CDR3 reads CASSPDGIGVDTQYF. In DNA form, the CDR3 reads TGCGCCAGCAGCCCGGACGGTATAGGCGTAGATACGCAGTATTTT.

The chain links TRBV27 to TRBJ2-7; TRBD1 matches at 9 bases. The CDR3 loop spans 14 amino acids. The germline CDR1 and CDR2 sequences are MNHEY and SMNVEV (reference sequence). Trimming took 6 bases from V and 5 from J; bases not matched to a gene: 8. The CDR3 sequence is CASSSWDRVNEQYF. The DNA of the CDR3 is TGTGCCAGCAGCTCCTGGGACAGGGTAAACGAGCAGTACTTC.